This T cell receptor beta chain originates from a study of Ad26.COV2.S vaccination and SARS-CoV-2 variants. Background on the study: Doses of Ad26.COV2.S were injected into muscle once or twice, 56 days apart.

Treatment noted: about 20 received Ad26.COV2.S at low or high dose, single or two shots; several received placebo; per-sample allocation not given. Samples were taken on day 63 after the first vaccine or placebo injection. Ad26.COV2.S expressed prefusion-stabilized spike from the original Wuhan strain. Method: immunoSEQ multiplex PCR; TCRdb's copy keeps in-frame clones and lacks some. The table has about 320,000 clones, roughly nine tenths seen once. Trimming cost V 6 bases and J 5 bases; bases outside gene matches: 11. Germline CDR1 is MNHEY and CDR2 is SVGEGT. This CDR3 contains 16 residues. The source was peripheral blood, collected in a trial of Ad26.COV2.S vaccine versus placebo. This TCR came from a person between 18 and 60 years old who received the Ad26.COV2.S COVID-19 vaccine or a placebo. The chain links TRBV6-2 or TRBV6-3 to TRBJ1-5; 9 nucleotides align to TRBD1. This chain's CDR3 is CASSPGTGQVYQPQHF. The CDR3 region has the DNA TGTGCCAGCAGCCCCGGGACAGGGCAGGTTTATCAGCCCCAGCATTTT.